One sample yielded the 8 T cell receptor beta chains listed below, sequenced in a study of T cell changes during pregnancy in multiple sclerosis. Clones were sequenced by immunoSEQ multiplex PCR, and TCRdb holds only the in-frame ones, with some missing. Of 84,000 or so clones in the sample, roughly 93% were seen once. The specimen comprised peripheral blood, sampled in the third trimester of pregnancy. The receptors derive from a female donor with multiple sclerosis, enrolled in a pregnancy study.

The V and J genes are TRBV7-9 and TRBJ1-2, with D perhaps matching TRBD1 (6 bases). The CDR3 has 15 residues. Trimming shortened V by 0 bases and J by 3 bases, and 11 bases separated the two germline ends. The germline V gene has CDR1 SEHNR and CDR2 FQNEAQ (reference sequence). Written as DNA, the CDR3 is TGTGCCAGCAGCTTAGCGGAAACAGGGCACTATGGCTACACCTTC. This translates into CASSLAETGHYGYTF. The whole variable domain, filled in from reference TRBV7-9 and TRBJ1-2, reads DTGVSQNPRHKITKRGQNVTFRCDPISEHNRLYWYRQTLGQGPEFLTYFQNEAQLEKSRLLSDRFSAERPKGSFSTLEIQRTEQGDSAMYLCASSLAETGHYGYTFGSGTRLTVV.

This clone was detected only once. The CDR3 sequence is CASSQGSSYGYTF. CDR3 nucleotide sequence: TGTGCCAGCAGCCAGGGGTCTTCATATGGCTACACCTTC. The rearrangement uses TRBV27 and TRBJ1-2; D possibly corresponds to TRBD1 (6 bases). Trimming left V 6 bases short and J 5 bases short, with 13 bases between. CDR3 length: 13 amino acids. Germline V lookup: CDR1 MNHEY, CDR2 SMNVEV (reference sequence).

The chain is built from TRBV7-9 and TRBJ1-3; D uncertain. In germline, CDR1 is SEHNR, CDR2 FQNEAQ (reference sequence). Trimming shortened V by 6 bases and J by 6 bases, and 9 bases separated the two germline ends. The CDR3 totals 12 residues. CDR3 sequence reads: CASSLLLNTIYF. CDR3 nucleotides: TGTGCCAGCAGTCTCCTATTAAACACCATATATTTT. Using reference TRBV7-9 and TRBJ1-3 for the parts outside the CDR3, the full variable domain is DTGVSQNPRHKITKRGQNVTFRCDPISEHNRLYWYRQTLGQGPEFLTYFQNEAQLEKSRLLSDRFSAERPKGSFSTLEIQRTEQGDSAMYLCASSLLLNTIYFGEGSWLTVV.

This rearrangement joins TRBV27 to TRBJ1-3; perhaps TRBD1 as D (6 bases). The CDR3 has 14 residues. Trimming shortened V by 5 bases and J by 4 bases, and 12 bases separated the two germline ends. Germline V gene lookup returns CDR1 MNHEY and CDR2 SMNVEV (reference sequence). CDR3: CASSIRGPGNTIYF. CDR3 nucleotide sequence: TGTGCCAGCAGTATCAGGGGACCCGGAAACACCATATATTTT.

The chain has TRBV14 and TRBJ2-1, with TRBD2 as a possible D gene (6 bases). The length of the CDR3 is 16 residues. The V and J ends lost 0 bases and 3 bases respectively, with 12 bases between them. CDR1 and CDR2 from the germline V gene are SGHDN and FVKESK. CDR3: CASSQDWRVYYNEQFF. The CDR3 region has the DNA TGTGCCAGCAGCCAAGATTGGAGGGTATACTACAATGAGCAGTTCTTC.

V usage is TRBV4-1 and J usage is TRBJ1-3; tentative D call: TRBD1 (5 bases). This CDR3 has 16 residues. The germline V gene has CDR1 MGHRA and CDR2 YSYEKL. The germline V and J ends were trimmed by 4 bases and 2 bases, with 15 bases remaining between them. DNA of the CDR3: TGCGCCAGCAGCCCACTGGGGGGGAAGGCTGGAAACACCATATATTTT. Protein sequence: CASSPLGGKAGNTIYF.

This chain uses TRBV13 with TRBJ1-2; the match to TRBD1 covers 9 bases. This CDR3 is 17 amino acids long. Germline V gene data show CDR1 as PRHDT and CDR2 as FYEKMQ (reference sequence). Trimming removed 0 bases from V and 4 bases from J; junction bases left unmatched: 9. CDR3 DNA: TGTGCCAGCAGCTTAGGTTCCGGACAGGGGCGGACCTATGGCTACACCTTC. Protein: CASSLGSGQGRTYGYTF.

The chain couples TRBV4-1 to TRBJ1-5; no reliable D call. Per germline, CDR1 MGHRA and CDR2 YSYEKL. CDR3 size: 15 residues. V was clipped by 6 bases and J by 1 base, with 13 bases between them. CDR3: CASRRTLLSNQPQHF. The CDR3, as DNA: TGCGCCAGCAGGCGTACGCTGCTCAGCAATCAGCCCCAGCATTTT.